This TCR beta chain stems from a study of OX40 agonist ivuxolimab in advanced cancers. The CDR3 consists of 14 residues. The V end was cut by 3 bases, the J end by 6 bases, with 11 bases between. Germline V gene lookup returns CDR1 SGHVS and CDR2 FNYEAQ. Clones were sequenced by immunoSEQ multiplex PCR, and TCRdb holds only the in-frame ones, with some missing. The table has approximately 89,000 clones, around 90% seen once. The sample consisted of CD4+ or CD8+ T cells sorted from blood, taken in a trial of the OX40 agonist ivuxolimab. The gene calls are TRBV7-6 and TRBJ1-4; D unclear. This clonotype was sampled from an adult with an advanced solid tumor such as melanoma, head and neck, liver or kidney cancer. The CDR3 sequence is CASSFRAGDEKLFF. For the CDR3, the DNA is TGTGCCAGCAGCTTTCGGGCCGGGGATGAAAAACTGTTTTTT. The variable domain in full, with the rest retrieved from reference TRBV7-6 and TRBJ1-4, is GAGVSQSPRYKVTKRGQDVALRCDPISGHVSLYWYRQALGQGPEFLTYFNYEAQQDKSGLPNDRFSAERPEGSISTLTIQRTEQRDSAMYRCASSFRAGDEKLFFGSGTQLSVL.